This is a list of T cell receptor beta chains from one sample in a study of siplizumab effects on memory and regulatory T cells. Using immunoSEQ multiplex PCR, the repertoire was profiled, and TCRdb retains in-frame clones only, with some absent. This sample has about 72,000 clones, with roughly 89% found just once. The sequenced sample consisted of CD8+ T cells sorted from blood. These receptor sequences come from a human donor in good health. The CDR3 runs from the conserved cysteine through the conserved F or W. The order of the fields is clone size, V gene, J gene, CDR3 protein. Only some rows state a clone size, as once, few, many or a class for expanded clones.

NA	TRBV4-1	TRBJ1-1	CASSQVGANTEAFF
NA	TRBV11-2	TRBJ2-5	CASSQGLAGDPYF
NA	TRBV27	TRBJ1-2	CASSYLGTGANYGYTF
NA	TRBV19	TRBJ2-1	CASSWTRNSYNEQFF
NA	TRBV27	TRBJ2-1	CASSLGNEQFF
few	TRBV7-2	TRBJ1-1	CASSLMSFRTEAFF
NA	TRBV7-9	TRBJ1-1	CASSTHQGPGTEAFF
NA	TRBV19	TRBJ2-1	CASSIGGWEPYNEQFF
NA	TRBV9	TRBJ1-3	CASSVLGQGARDTIYF
NA	TRBV4-2	TRBJ2-7	CASSQGTGTYEQYF
NA	TRBV7-9	TRBJ2-3	CASSLTDSTDTQYF
NA	TRBV6-5	TRBJ2-1	CASSYSTSRPRGEQFF
NA	TRBV6-6	TRBJ2-7	CASSSQGTLYEQYF
NA	TRBV5-8	TRBJ1-1	CASSHPYTEAFF
NA	TRBV6-1	TRBJ2-7	CASSSLFAYEQYF
NA	TRBV4-1	TRBJ2-1	CASSQQNSANEQFF
NA	TRBV7-9	TRBJ1-1	CASSLDRRNTEAFF
NA	TRBV2	TRBJ2-2	CASSVALTGELFF
NA	TRBV7-9	TRBJ2-7	CASSLAPASYEQYF
once	TRBV6-5	TRBJ2-7	CASSYDRQGVSYEQYF
NA	TRBV15	TRBJ1-6	CATSDRTESSYNSPLHF
NA	TRBV27	TRBJ1-1	CASMSNMNTEAFF
NA	TRBV7-9	TRBJ2-1	CASSVSGGEYNEQFF
NA	TRBV2	TRBJ2-3	CAIGGRLAADTQYF
NA	TRBV13	TRBJ2-5	CASSLAGTGEETQYF
once	TRBV27	TRBJ2-7	CASSLNGRSGYEQYF
NA	TRBV19	TRBJ2-7	CASSIGTGYEQYF
NA	TRBV20-1	TRBJ2-1	CSARGSHEQFF
NA	TRBV5-1	TRBJ1-2	CASSRDRAHGYTF
NA	TRBV5-6	NA	CASSLTAFLEYEQYF
NA	TRBV19	TRBJ1-1	CASSIGGGGNTEAFF
NA	TRBV6-1	TRBJ1-5	CASSEWVAVDSNQPQHF
NA	TRBV2	TRBJ2-3	CASTSGGWDTQYF
few	TRBV9	TRBJ1-2	CASGLPRTGRGNYGYTF
NA	TRBV4-1	TRBJ2-7	CASSLDRGFSYEQYF
NA	TRBV30	TRBJ2-7	CAWSVRQGVLLDEQYF